These 27 T cell receptor beta chains were sequenced from one sample in a study of cytomegalovirus exposure and HLA in healthy donors. Primers for the PCR totalled 60 Vbeta and 13 Jbeta. The repertoire was sequenced with immunoSEQ multiplex PCR; TCRdb's copy has only in-frame clones and lacks some. The profile shows under 150,000 clones, around 78% of them singletons. Sequenced input: PBMCs. The source is a woman between 35 and 50 years old in good health and CMV-seropositive.

This clone showed up just once. The rearrangement uses TRBV4-2 and TRBJ2-7; 7 bases line up with TRBD2. The CDR3 extends over 16 amino acids. V lost 0 bases, J lost 4 bases, and 9 bases stayed unmatched. Germline-derived CDR1 and CDR2 are LGHNA and YNFKEQ. CDR3 in DNA: TGTGCCAGCAGCCAAGAGATGGCGGGAGAAACATACGAGCAGTACTTC. Translation: CASSQEMAGETYEQYF.

The chain has TRBV5-4 and TRBJ2-1; D remains unclear. CDR1 and CDR2 from the germline V gene are SGHNT and YYREEE (reference sequence). The V and J ends lost 5 bases and 0 bases respectively, with 12 bases between them. The CDR3 runs to 15 residues. In nucleotides, the CDR3 is TGTGCCAGCAGTTACGAGATGAGCTCCTACAATGAGCAGTTCTTC. Translated, it gives CASSYEMSSYNEQFF.

The chain uses TRBV5-5 and TRBJ2-7; the match to TRBD2 covers 8 bases. After removal of 4 bases from V and 3 bases from J, the junction contained 9 bases not matched to a gene. Germline V lookup: CDR1 SGHKS, CDR2 YYEKEE (reference sequence). CDR3 length equals 15 residues. The CDR3 region has the DNA TGTGCCAGCAGCCCTCCGGGACTAGGGCGCTACGAGCAGTACTTC. As protein: CASSPPGLGRYEQYF.

There are a few counts of this clone. The CDR3 nucleotides are TGTGCCATCAGGGCCAGCCAGACAGGGGGGTCGGGAACCCAGTACTTC. Encoded protein: CAIRASQTGGSGTQYF. The chain uses TRBV10-3 and TRBJ2-5, with 9 bases aligning to TRBD1. The V gene's germline CDR1 is ENHRY and CDR2 SYGVKD. The CDR3 sequence is 16 residues long. V lost 6 bases and J lost 8; bases outside the gene matches: 16.

The rearrangement links TRBV7-9 to TRBJ2-1, with 11 bases lining up with TRBD2. Looked up from germline, CDR1 is SEHNR and CDR2 is FQNEAQ (reference sequence). J lost 7 bases, V lost 4 bases, and 9 bases had no gene match. The CDR3 is 16 amino acids. In nucleotides, the CDR3 is TGTGCCAGCAGCTATAGAACTAGCGGGAGAAGAAATGAGCAGTTCTTC. This sequence encodes CASSYRTSGRRNEQFF.

The rearrangement uses TRBV10-1 and TRBJ2-3; D may be TRBD1 (5 bases). In germline, CDR1 is WNHNN, CDR2 SYGVQD (reference sequence). The CDR3 consists of 14 residues. Trimming took 6 bases from V and 0 from J, leaving 10 bases between them. This CDR3 reads CASRGELSTDTQYF. The CDR3 DNA reads as TGCGCCAGCAGAGGGGAACTAAGCACAGATACGCAGTATTTT.

A word on this clone: One junction end disagrees with the germline gene, perhaps due to a read error. This CDR3 reads CSSSPGLAGGTYEQYF. The DNA for the CDR3 is TGTTCCAGCAGTCCAGGACTAGCGGGAGGAACCTACGAGCAGTACTTC. This chain uses TRBV7-9 with TRBJ2-7; TRBD2 agrees at 14 bases. The CDR3 sequence is 16 residues long. Germline loops: CDR1 SEHNR, CDR2 FQNEAQ (reference sequence).

The chain recombines TRBV6-6 with TRBJ2-3; 10 bases line up with TRBD2. The CDR3 consists of 14 residues. Germline V gene lookup returns CDR1 MNHNY and CDR2 SVGAGI (reference sequence). V lost 6 bases, J lost 6 bases, and 6 bases stayed unmatched. The CDR3 DNA is TGTGCCAGCAGCAGCGGGACTAGCGACGATACGCAGTATTTT. Its translation is CASSSGTSDDTQYF.

Concerning this clone itself: This same CDR3 is encoded by further DNA sequences in the sample. The CDR3 DNA sequence: TGTGCCAGCAGTTTCGGGGGAACGTATGGCTACACCTTC. Residues: CASSFGGTYGYTF. This chain joins TRBV7-9 and TRBJ1-2; maybe TRBD1 (5 bases). The germline V gene has CDR1 SEHNR and CDR2 FQNEAQ (reference sequence). V dropped 6 bases and J dropped 5 bases, with 13 bases sitting between them. The CDR3 is 13 amino acids.

This chain links TRBV20-1 with TRBJ1-1; D gene uncertain. Germline CDR1 and CDR2: DFQATT and SNEGSKA (reference sequence). The ends were cut back, 5 bases at V and 5 bases at J, with 6 bases in the middle. CDR3 size: 10 residues. CDR3 region: CSALRTEAFF. The CDR3 DNA is TGCAGTGCTTTGCGGACTGAAGCTTTCTTT.

The chain combines TRBV4-2 with TRBJ2-3; D is ambiguous. CDR1 and CDR2 from the germline V gene are LGHNA and YNFKEQ. V was shortened by 2 bases and J by 2 bases, with 11 bases between the two germline ends. The CDR3 contains 15 residues. In DNA form, the CDR3 reads TGTGCCAGCAGCCAACTAGACTCAGACACAGATACGCAGTATTTT. Amino acid sequence: CASSQLDSDTDTQYF.

The chain employs TRBV6-5 and TRBJ2-3; no definite D call. Germline CDR1 MNHEY, CDR2 SVGAGI. The germline V and J ends were trimmed by 8 bases and 2 bases, with 8 bases remaining between them. The CDR3 length is 12 residues. DNA for the CDR3: TGTGCCAGCGCCCCAGACACAGATACGCAGTATTTT. Amino acids: CASAPDTDTQYF.

The chain combines TRBV6-6 with TRBJ1-2; 8 bases line up with TRBD1. This CDR3 spans 12 amino acids. V was pared by 5 bases and J by 8 bases, with 4 bases of the junction left unmatched. The germline V gene encodes CDR1 MNHNY and CDR2 SVGAGI (reference sequence). This CDR3 is CASSIDRGGYTF. DNA of the CDR3: TGTGCCAGCAGTATAGACAGGGGCGGCTACACCTTC.

The chain employs TRBV5-1 and TRBJ2-6, with D maybe TRBD1 (6 bases). V was clipped by 4 bases and J by 4 bases, with 12 bases between them. Germline values: CDR1 SGHRS, CDR2 YFSETQ. The CDR3 has 15 residues. In nucleotides, the CDR3 is TGCGCCAGCAGCACCGCAGGGGCCGGGGCCAACGTCCTGACTTTC. Translating gives CASSTAGAGANVLTF. The full variable domain, with the rest looked up from reference TRBV5-1 and TRBJ2-6, is KAGVTQTPRYLIKTRGQQVTLSCSPISGHRSVSWYQQTPGQGLQFLFEYFSETQRNKGNFPGRFSGRQFSNSRSEMNVSTLELGDSALYLCASSTAGAGANVLTFGAGSRLTVL.

This clone has just a few counts. The chain has TRBV15 and TRBJ2-2; D gene unclear. The V end was cut by 5 bases, the J end by 1 base, with 8 bases between. CDR1 and CDR2 (germline): LNHNV, YYDKDF (reference sequence). This CDR3 is built from 14 residues. For the CDR3, the DNA is TGTGCCACCAGCTTAGAGCGGAACACCGGGGAGCTGTTTTTT. Translation: CATSLERNTGELFF.

V is TRBV5-4 and J is TRBJ1-4; no clear D. The CDR3 is 15 amino acids. V dropped 2 bases and J dropped 7 bases, with 15 bases sitting between them. CDR1 is SGHNT and CDR2 is YYREEE in the germline V gene (reference sequence). In DNA, the CDR3 is TGTGCCAGCAGCTTCCTAGATGCCGGTAGTGAAAAACTGTTTTTT. Amino acid sequence: CASSFLDAGSEKLFF.

The rearrangement links TRBV7-9 to TRBJ2-1; D is ambiguous. V was clipped by 3 bases and J by 7 bases, with 4 bases between them. The CDR3 covers 11 residues. The germline CDR1 and CDR2 sequences are SEHNR and FQNEAQ (reference sequence). The CDR3 nucleotides read TGTGCCAGCAGCTTCCTGAATGAGCAGTTCTTC. Translating it yields CASSFLNEQFF.

The chain has TRBV29-1 and TRBJ2-1; TRBD1 matches 9 bases. From germline, CDR1 is SQVTM and CDR2 ANQGSEA. V was clipped by 8 bases and J by 3 bases; unmatched bases: 8. This CDR3 has 14 amino acids. The CDR3 DNA sequence: TGCAGCTCCTCCGGGACAGGGATCTACAATGAGCAGTTCTTC. This sequence encodes CSSSGTGIYNEQFF.

This chain connects TRBV29-1 to TRBJ2-3; D gene uncertain. CDR1 is SQVTM, CDR2 ANQGSEA, per germline. The CDR3 contains 13 residues. V was clipped by 1 base and J by 6 bases, with 11 bases between them. The CDR3 protein is CSVEGLLKDTQYF. In DNA, the CDR3 is TGCAGCGTTGAAGGACTCCTTAAGGATACGCAGTATTTT.

As DNA, the CDR3 is TGTGCCAGCAGCTTAGGAGACAGGTACTCAGATACGCAGTATTTT. Translating it yields CASSLGDRYSDTQYF. The genes are TRBV5-6 and TRBJ2-3, with TRBD1 as a possible D gene (6 bases). The germline V gene has CDR1 SGHDT and CDR2 YYEEEE. V was trimmed by 2 bases and J by 4 bases, leaving 14 bases between them. The CDR3 length is 15 residues.

The rearrangement uses TRBV5-1 and TRBJ2-3, with 8 bases aligning to TRBD1. Germline CDR1 SGHRS, CDR2 YFSETQ. V lost 4 bases, J lost 3 bases, and 7 bases stayed unmatched. The CDR3 covers 15 residues. The CDR3 DNA reads as TGCGCCAGCAGCCCCCAGGGGGCGAGAACAGATACGCAGTATTTT. Its translation is CASSPQGARTDTQYF.

The J gene is TRBJ2-1, the V gene TRBV5-6, with TRBD2 matching 12 bases. Germline values: CDR1 SGHDT, CDR2 YYEEEE. The length of the CDR3 is 17 residues. Trimming at V came to 2 bases and at J to 2 bases, leaving 5 bases not matched to a gene. The CDR3 region is CASSLRTSGKAYNEQFF. CDR3 DNA sequence: TGTGCCAGCAGCTTACGGACTAGCGGGAAAGCCTACAATGAGCAGTTCTTC.

V and J are TRBV11-3 and TRBJ2-5; unclear D gene. The end of the DNA aligns better with TRBJ2-7, so the J call may be wrong. Germline assignment: CDR1 SGHNT and CDR2 YENEEA. This CDR3 is 15 amino acids long. In nucleotides, the CDR3 is TGTGCCAGCAGCCTAGGTGGGCTTTTATCCTACGAGCAGTACTTC. Translation gives CASSLGGLLSYEQYF.

This chain links TRBV14 with TRBJ2-3; TRBD2 matches at 11 bases. The CDR3 contains 17 residues. In germline, CDR1 is SGHDN, CDR2 FVKESK. Germline trimming cut 3 bases from V and 6 bases from J; bases unmatched to any gene: 11. The CDR3 coding sequence is TGTGCCAGCAGCCAGCTGCTAGCGGGAGGTTTGGGGGATACGCAGTATTTT. This sequence encodes CASSQLLAGGLGDTQYF.

This clone showed up just once. J is TRBJ1-2 and V is TRBV10-3, with 9 bases fitting TRBD1. CDR3 size: 14 residues. Germline CDR1 is ENHRY and CDR2 is SYGVKD. J lost 7 bases, V lost 3 bases, and 6 bases had no gene match. CDR3 sequence: CAISEDRGKSGYTF. The CDR3 coding sequence is TGTGCCATCAGTGAAGACAGGGGGAAATCTGGCTACACCTTC.

The chain has TRBV10-2 and TRBJ2-7; 12 nucleotides line up with TRBD2. Trimming at V came to 5 bases and at J to 2 bases, leaving 7 bases not matched to a gene. CDR1 and CDR2 from the germline V gene are WSHSY and SAAADI. The CDR3 is 16 residues long. DNA of the CDR3: TGCGCCAGCAGTTTTTCTTCTAGCGGGAGGGCCTACGAGCAGTACTTC. Protein sequence: CASSFSSSGRAYEQYF.

This clone appeared a single time. CDR3 bases: TGTGCCAGCAGTTTGGGACAGTTCTCCTACGAGCAGTACTTC. Protein: CASSLGQFSYEQYF. The chain couples TRBV6-5 to TRBJ2-7; TRBD1 aligns across 7 bases. CDR3 length: 14 amino acids. The germline V gene encodes CDR1 MNHEY and CDR2 SVGAGI. The V segment lost 4 bases and the J segment 0 bases; nucleotides outside the gene matches: 3.